The rows below give T cell receptor beta chains drawn from one sample of a study of blood T cell repertoires in COVID-19. Generated by immunoSEQ multiplex PCR, the TCRdb table keeps only in-frame clones and is missing some. The top ten clones hold approximately 5.6% of a sample with about 160,000 clones, 65% to 85% of them seen once. Specimen: PBMCs or T cells enriched from blood (not recorded which). The source is a woman in her 40s with acute COVID-19. Each CDR3 is given with its conserved first and last residue. The D gene is left open where the match is weak. The listing skips clone size in some rows; elsewhere it reads once, few, many or a size class.

abundance	v_gene	len	d_gene	j_gene	CDR3nt	CDR3aa
NA	TRBV9	13	NA	TRBJ2-7	TGTGCCAGCAGCAAGGCCGGTAGCCACGAGCAGTACTTC	CASSKAGSHEQYF
NA	TRBV18	22	NA	TRBJ2-3	TGTGCCAGCTCACCACGGAAACAGGGGGCGAAGCGGGAGTGGTGGGTCACAGATACGCAGTATTTT	CASSPRKQGAKREWWVTDTQYF
NA	TRBV5-1	14	NA	TRBJ2-5	TGCGCCAGTTCCCCGCGCGGGTCACAAGAGACCCAGTACTTC	CASSPRGSQETQYF
NA	TRBV30	13	NA	TRBJ1-4	TGTGCCTGGAGTTGGGGAGGGGATGAAAAACTGTTTTTT	CAWSWGGDEKLFF
NA	TRBV28	14	TRBD1	TRBJ1-4	TGTGCCAGCTTCAACAGGGGGCTTGGTGAAAAACTGTTTTTT	CASFNRGLGEKLFF
NA	TRBV19	14	NA	TRBJ1-5	TGTGCCAGTAGTATAGTACGGGGTGGTGGGCCCCAGCATTTT	CASSIVRGGGPQHF
NA	TRBV19	15	NA	TRBJ1-6	TGTGCCAGTAGACCCGACCCCGCAGGGGTGTCACCCCTCCACTTT	CASRPDPAGVSPLHF
NA	TRBV5-1	15	TRBD1	TRBJ1-4	TGCGCCAGCAGCCCCGAGGGGGCGAGGAATGAAAAACTGTTTTTT	CASSPEGARNEKLFF
NA	TRBV7-8	16	NA	TRBJ2-7	TGTGCCAGCAGCTTATGGCTAGCGCAAAACGCCTACGAGCAGTACTTC	CASSLWLAQNAYEQYF
NA	TRBV5-1	15	TRBD2	TRBJ2-1	TGCGCCAGCAGCTTAGTAGCGGGAGGGGGCAATGAGCAGTTCTTC	CASSLVAGGGNEQFF
NA	TRBV6-1	17	TRBD2	TRBJ2-1	TGTGCCAGCAGTGAATTTGGGGGAGGGGCCCACTTGAATGAGCAGTTCTTC	CASSEFGGGAHLNEQFF
NA	TRBV29-1	14	TRBD1	TRBJ1-1	TGCAGCGCAAGTACAGGGGGCGTCGTTCGTGAAGCTTTCTTT	CSASTGGVVREAFF
NA	TRBV6-5	15	TRBD1	TRBJ1-6	TGTGCCAGCAAAACGACAGGGGTAGATAATTCACCCCTCCACTTT	CASKTTGVDNSPLHF
NA	TRBV28	15	TRBD1	TRBJ2-5	TGTGCCAGCAGTCTCTCAGGGGGCGGGCAAGAGACCCAGTACTTC	CASSLSGGGQETQYF
once	TRBV5-4	17	TRBD1	TRBJ1-1	TGTGCCAGCAGCTTCCGGGACAGGGGGCGCGAAGGCACTGAAGCTTTCTTT	CASSFRDRGREGTEAFF
NA	TRBV7-2	13	TRBD2	TRBJ2-1	TGTGCCAGCAGCCCGACTAGCAGGTATGAGCAGTTCTTC	CASSPTSRYEQFF
NA	TRBV7-3	14	NA	TRBJ1-1	TGTGCCAGCAGCTTCGGGGGGCGAGACACTGAAGCTTTCTTT	CASSFGGRDTEAFF
NA	TRBV6-5	15	TRBD1	TRBJ1-1	TGTGCCAGCCGGGGGGACAGGGGTGTGCGCACTGAAGCTTTCTTT	CASRGDRGVRTEAFF
NA	TRBV3-1/TRBV3-2	15	NA	TRBJ1-5	TGTGCCAGCAGCCAAGATTCAGGGGGCAATCAGCCCCAGCATTTT	CASSQDSGGNQPQHF
NA	TRBV19	15	TRBD1	TRBJ1-2	TGTGCCAGTTCTTTAGAAGGGGGCGTCCTCTATGGCTACACCTTC	CASSLEGGVLYGYTF
NA	TRBV2	15	NA	TRBJ1-5	TGTGCCAGCACTCCCCGGGTGACCAGCAATCAGCCCCAGCATTTT	CASTPRVTSNQPQHF
few	TRBV27	18	TRBD2	TRBJ2-1	TGTGCCAGCTCGCGGGGACTAGCCCTGCCTGGGACCTACAATGAGCAGTTCTTC	CASSRGLALPGTYNEQFF
NA	TRBV9	16	TRBD2	TRBJ2-1	TGTGCCAGCAGCGCCCGACTAGCGGGCCACGGGCAAGAGCAGTTCTTC	CASSARLAGHGQEQFF
NA	TRBV5-1	15	NA	TRBJ2-5	TGCGCCAGCAGCTTGGCCGGGACTCCACAAGAGACCCAGTACTTC	CASSLAGTPQETQYF
NA	TRBV18	15	NA	TRBJ2-6	TGTGCCAGCTCACCTATATCCTCTGGGGCCAACGTCCTGACTTTC	CASSPISSGANVLTF
NA	TRBV7-9	16	TRBD2	TRBJ2-5	TGTGCCAGCAGCATAGCGGGAGTTGCCAAGTCGGAGACCCAGTACTTC	CASSIAGVAKSETQYF
once	TRBV5-6	16	TRBD1	TRBJ2-3	TGTGCCAGCAGCCACTTGGGACAGGGAGGGACAGATACGCAGTATTTT	CASSHLGQGGTDTQYF
once	TRBV5-1	14	NA	TRBJ1-2	TGCGCCAGCAGCTTGGATTCCTCTAACTATGGCTACACCTTC	CASSLDSSNYGYTF
NA	TRBV6-5	15	TRBD2	TRBJ2-3	TGTGCCAGCAGCCTCAGGACTAGCGGCACAGATACGCAGTATTTT	CASSLRTSGTDTQYF
once	TRBV4-1	17	TRBD2	TRBJ2-1	TGCGCCAGCAGTGAGAGGCCTCTGGGACTAGCGGGGGATGAGCAGTTCTTC	CASSERPLGLAGDEQFF
NA	TRBV27	13	NA	TRBJ2-2	TGTGCCAGCAGTTTGGAAAGGGGATTGGAGCTGTTTTTT	CASSLERGLELFF
NA	TRBV3-1/TRBV3-2	14	TRBD1	TRBJ2-1	TGTGCCAGCAGCTGGACAGGGGGCGGCGATGAGCAGTTCTTC	CASSWTGGGDEQFF
NA	TRBV2	16	NA	TRBJ2-7	TGTGCCAGCAGTGAACTTTCGGGGGTAAGGTCCTACGAGCAGTACTTC	CASSELSGVRSYEQYF
few	TRBV30	15	NA	TRBJ1-2	TGTGCCTGGACCCAAGGGAGAGGATCGGCCTATGGCTACACCTTC	CAWTQGRGSAYGYTF
NA	TRBV6-1	17	TRBD1	TRBJ1-2	TGTGCCAGCAGTGAGAAATATCAGGGGGCTCTGTTCGAGGGCTACACCTTC	CASSEKYQGALFEGYTF
NA	TRBV4-1	14	NA	TRBJ2-1	TGCGCCAGCAGCCAAGAACAGGGCTACAATGAGCAGTTCTTC	CASSQEQGYNEQFF
NA	TRBV6-6	14	NA	TRBJ1-5	TGTGCCAGTAACCCTTCCGGGAGTAATCAGCCCCAGCATTTT	CASNPSGSNQPQHF
NA	TRBV6-5	14	TRBD1	TRBJ1-2	TGTGCCAGCAGAGTCCCGGGACAGGGCTATGGCTACACCTTC	CASRVPGQGYGYTF
NA	TRBV9	15	TRBD2	TRBJ2-3	TGTGCCAGCAGCGTAGCGGGAGGGCCTAGAGATACGCAGTATTTT	CASSVAGGPRDTQYF
NA	TRBV7-9	15	TRBD1	TRBJ1-1	TGTGCCAGCAGCTCTTCCCGGGACAGCTACACTGAAGCTTTCTTT	CASSSSRDSYTEAFF
NA	TRBV5-1	15	TRBD2	TRBJ2-5	TGCGCCAGCAGCTTCCTGACTAGCAGACAAGAGACCCAGTACTTC	CASSFLTSRQETQYF
NA	TRBV12-3/TRBV12-4	12	TRBD2	TRBJ2-1	TGTGCCAGCAGTTTAGCGGGACTAGGTGTGTTCTTC	CASSLAGLGVFF
NA	TRBV11-2	18	TRBD2	TRBJ2-2	TGTGCCAGCAGCTTAGAGGGCCAGCGGGGGACATATGGCGGGGAGCTGTTTTTT	CASSLEGQRGTYGGELFF
NA	TRBV10-3	15	NA	TRBJ1-5	TGTGCCATCAGTGAGTCCGGTAGTTACAATCAGCCCCAGCATTTT	CAISESGSYNQPQHF
NA	TRBV5-1	15	NA	TRBJ2-1	TGCGCCAGCAGCTTGGAGTCTAGGAAAAGTAGTGAGCAGTTCTTC	CASSLESRKSSEQFF
NA	TRBV9	16	TRBD2	TRBJ2-2	TGTGCCAGCAGCGCCGGGACTAGCGGCCTAATCGGGGAGCTGTTTTTT	CASSAGTSGLIGELFF
NA	TRBV25-1	12	NA	TRBJ1-1	TGTGCCAGCAGTGCTCGGTATGGTGAAGCTTTCTTT	CASSARYGEAFF
few	TRBV7-9	15	TRBD1	TRBJ1-2	TGTGCCAGCAGCTTGGGACAGCTCAGGAACTATGGCTACACCTTC	CASSLGQLRNYGYTF
NA	TRBV6-5	16	TRBD2	TRBJ2-1	TGTGCCAGCAGTTTGGGACTAGCGGGGTCCTACAATGAGCAGTTCTTC	CASSLGLAGSYNEQFF
NA	TRBV19	14	TRBD1	TRBJ2-7	TGTGCCAGTAGTATCAGGGACAGGGCCTACGAGCAGTACTTC	CASSIRDRAYEQYF